Listed below are T cell receptor beta chains from one sample, sequenced in a study of response to subunit inactivated influenza vaccine. One entry per CDR3 protein results from TCRdb running MiXCR on the RT-PCR reads. The data hold roughly 540,000 distinct CDR3 sequences, with approximately 20% observed a single time. The sample also formed part of further work on T cells expressing NK-cell markers.

This specimen consisted of CD4+ T cells sorted from PBMCs, obtained approximately 12 days after vaccination. The receptors here all came from a man aged 50 to 60 who received an inactivated influenza vaccine. Each CDR3 is given with its conserved first and last residue. The D gene is left open where the match is weak. The size entry is marked missing in some rows and otherwise reads once, few, many or a size class.

TRBJ2-3,TRBV24-1,TRBD1,-,TGTGCCACCAGTGATAGGCAGGGGGCAATTTGG,CATSDRQGAIW
TRBJ2-5,TRBV6-1,TRBD2,few,TGTGCCAGCAGACCCACCCGACTAGCGAGTGGGGAGACCCAGTACTTC,CASRPTRLASGETQYF
TRBJ2-3,TRBV5-1,-,-,TGCGCCAGCAGCTTATATCTACCCCGCACAGATACGCAGTATTTT,CASSLYLPRTDTQYF
TRBJ2-1,TRBV6-2/TRBV6-3,TRBD1,-,TGTGCCAGCAGTCCGGACAGGTCATTCTCCTACAATGAGCAGTTCTTC,CASSPDRSFSYNEQFF
TRBJ2-2,TRBV7-2,TRBD1,-,TGTGCCAGCAGCTTAGCCGGGACAGGGGGCACCGGGGAGCTGTTTTTT,CASSLAGTGGTGELFF
TRBJ2-2,TRBV20-1,-,few,TGCAGTGCTAGGGGGACGTCGGGCGGGGAGCTGTTTTTT,CSARGTSGGELFF
TRBJ1-2,TRBV6-1,-,-,TGTGCCAGCAGTGAAACTGACAGCGGCTATGGCTACACCTTC,CASSETDSGYGYTF
TRBJ2-1,TRBV9,-,few,TGTGCCAGCAGCGTACTTCCCGGCTCCTACAATGAGCAGTTCTTC,CASSVLPGSYNEQFF
TRBJ2-1,TRBV20-1,-,-,TGCAGTGTCGGGAATTCAGCTGAGCAGTTCTTC,CSVGNSAEQFF
TRBJ2-7,TRBV7-2,-,-,TGTGCCAGCAGTTTAAGGGTTGGGGAGCAGTACTTC,CASSLRVGEQYF
TRBJ2-3,TRBV24-1,TRBD2,few,TGTGCCACCAGTGATTTGCCCCGACTAGCGGGAGCTTCAGATACGCAGTATTTT,CATSDLPRLAGASDTQYF